The source of this T cell receptor (beta chain) is a study of T cell repertoires in cytomegalovirus infection. Study overall: Indications of both CMV infection and matching HLA type were provided by public TCR beta signatures. Study results and caveats: In two of eight donors, the top clonotype was HLA-C-restricted CMV-specific.

MiXCR, run by TCRdb on the reads, gives a single entry per CDR3 protein. Among nearly 550,000 distinct CDR3 sequences listed, more than 15% were seen once. This clonotype was observed many times. Its matching antigen is unknown. CDR3 length equals 13 residues. Germline CDR1 and CDR2: LNHDA and SQIVND (reference sequence). The V end was cut by 4 bases, the J end by 4 bases, with 10 bases between. The V gene is TRBV19, the J gene TRBJ1-2; TRBD1 might be the D (5 bases). Sequenced: CD8+ T cells from PBMCs. The clonotype originates from a human donor in good health (CMV status not recorded). Some clones in this sample may be carry-over from other donors' samples. CDR3 amino acids: CASSTTVFYGYTF. In DNA form, the CDR3 reads TGTGCCAGTAGTACGACAGTTTTCTATGGCTACACCTTC.